Sequencing of this T cell receptor beta chain was carried out in a study of T cell responses to AZD1222 COVID-19 vaccine (dated by TCRdb to about 2021). Regarding the complete study: TCR sequencing covered over 230 trial participants: 207 given two doses of AZD1222 and 26 given two doses of MenACWY control vaccine. Trial participants were enrolled by age into 18-55, 56-69 and 70-plus year subgroups, with approximately 150, 30 and 60 TCR-sequenced participants respectively. Overall study results and their limits: Epitopes outside the regions mutated in the B.1.351 and B.1.1.7 variants were reportedly recognized by nearly half of the unique spike-specific TCRs. Because no samples from the day 14 peak response were available, repertoires could be characterized only after the peak T cell response. Conclusions about previously exposed vaccinees are limited, since just a handful of AZD1222 recipients were seropositive for SARS-CoV-2 at baseline. The 56-69-year group was small, and its depth increase did not reach significance, likely because of low power. After two AZD1222 doses, both the breadth and the depth of spike-specific TCRs were significantly higher than at day 0 and than in MenACWY recipients. The whole spike protein was spanned by vaccine-associated CD4 TCRs, and dominant responses were seen in regions 160-218 and 743-854. Most participants were white British and females outnumbered males, and the authors suggested that clonal diversity may have been underestimated.

The CDR3 regions of human TCRbeta chains were analyzed by immunosequencing. As for the authors' bioinformatics: TCRs in the repertoires were compared against a reference library of SARS-CoV-2-specific TCRs that had been generated with the MIRA antigen-specificity platform. Breadth was defined as the fraction of unique TCRs that were SARS-CoV-2-associated, and depth was defined as the fraction of total T cells that were SARS-CoV-2-associated. Using the MIRA data, each spike-specific TCR was assigned both to the spike region to which the TCR was reactive and to a CD4 or CD8 class. Log10-transformed breadth and depth values were compared by one-way ANOVA with Sidak's multiple comparisons tests. TCRdb carries this immuneACCESS record with in-frame sequences only. Its versions omit some clonotypes, under half of them owing to an unresolved V gene in the studies checked, with the rest unexplained. The V and J calls and the clone size are those of that table, but D and trimming were determined from the DNA. Within this sample are 150,000 to 160,000 clones, with less than 90% of them counted one time only. 5.5% to 6% of the sample rests with the top ten.

Details on this clone: It lacks a known antigen. One end of the junction fails to match germline, which may point to a read error.

This specimen's time point label, interpreted: baseline before first vaccination. In light of the paper, this sample's treatment or condition label describes: meningococcal conjugate vaccine given as trial control. Vaccinee samples came from UK trials COV001 and COV002, including a single-blind randomized controlled phase 2/3 trial of AZD1222 (ChAdOx1 nCoV-19) in healthy adults. Trial participant PBMC samples were collected at day 0 and day 28 after the second dose for TCRbeta chain sequencing. Inclusive of the bounding cysteine and phenylalanine, the CDR3 is 17 residues long. The kept DNA is CDR3 alone, 51 bases in frame from the first base. The germline V gene encodes CDR1 SSHAT and CDR2 FNYEAQ (reference sequence).

The chain uses TRBV7-7 and TRBJ2-5; 9 bases in between match TRBD2. The TCR was taken from an adult in good health. Specimen: peripheral blood, collected on day 0 of MenACWY control vaccination. The CDR3 protein is CASSPLRSGSRQRTQYF. The bases read TGTGCTAGCAGCCCCCTGCGTAGCGGGAGCCGCCAGAGGACCCAGTACTTC. The variable domain in full, with residues beyond the CDR3 obtained from the reference TRBV7-7 and TRBJ2-5 genes, is GAGVSQSPRYKVTKRGQDVTLRCDPISSHATLYWYQQALGQGPEFLTYFNYEAQPDKSGLPSDRFSAERPEGSISTLTIQRTEQRDSAMYRCASSPLRSGSRQRTQYFGPGTRLLVL.